These 3 T cell receptor beta chains were sequenced from one sample in a study of T cell responses to AZD1222 COVID-19 vaccine. Sequencing used immunoSEQ multiplex PCR; TCRdb keeps in-frame clones, though not all of them. In the table there are around 100,000 clones, roughly 91% of which are singletons. Sequences were derived from peripheral blood, sampled on day 0 of AZD1222 vaccination. Every receptor here comes from an adult in good health.

V and J are TRBV2 and TRBJ2-1, with no clear D. This CDR3 has 13 amino acids. Germline CDR1 and CDR2: SNHLY and FYNNEI. The V and J ends lost 4 bases and 4 bases respectively, with 8 bases between them. CDR3 amino acids: CASSVTEYNEQFF. The DNA of the CDR3 is TGTGCCAGCAGTGTGACGGAGTACAATGAGCAGTTCTTC.

The chain couples TRBV7-9 to TRBJ2-2, with 7 nucleotides matching TRBD2. The CDR3 is 17 amino acids. Germline CDR1 is SEHNR and CDR2 is FQNEAQ (reference sequence). With V trimmed by 0 bases and J by 3 bases, 7 bases remained unmatched. CDR3 bases: TGTGCCAGCAGCTTAGCGCTTGCGGGAGCGGACACCGGGGAGCTGTTTTTT. This encodes CASSLALAGADTGELFF.

The V call is TRBV19, the J call TRBJ2-7; 9 bases are a match to TRBD1. In germline, CDR1 is LNHDA, CDR2 SQIVND (reference sequence). The CDR3 is 15 residues long. With 5 bases clipped from V and 3 bases from J, the junction kept 8 bases outside the gene matches. The CDR3 DNA sequence: TGTGCCAGTAGTCCGACAGGGGGTATTTTCTACGAGCAGTACTTC. Its protein product is CASSPTGGIFYEQYF.